This is a list of T cell receptor beta chains from one sample in a study of OX40 agonist ivuxolimab in advanced cancers. The protocol was immunoSEQ multiplex PCR, while the TCRdb copy is restricted to in-frame clones and leaves out a portion. The sample shows 100,000 or so clones, 90% to 96% of them seen only once. The material sequenced was CD4+ or CD8+ T cells sorted from blood, taken in a trial of the OX40 agonist ivuxolimab. These receptors were obtained from an adult with an advanced solid tumor such as melanoma, head and neck, liver or kidney cancer. Each CDR3 is given with its conserved first and last residue. The D gene is left open where the match is weak. The listing skips clone size in some rows; elsewhere it reads once, few, many or a size class.

j_call clone_size d_call v_call cdr3_aa cdr3_nt
TRBJ2-1 - - TRBV4-1 CASSQAGTARDEQFF TGCGCCAGCAGCCAAGCCGGGACCGCCCGCGATGAGCAGTTCTTC
TRBJ2-7 - - TRBV20-1 CSAPKVAEQYF TGCAGTGCCCCCAAGGTGGCCGAGCAGTACTTC
TRBJ2-7 - - TRBV7-9 CASSPSSYEQYF TGTGCCAGCAGCCCATCCTCCTACGAGCAGTACTTC
TRBJ2-7 - - TRBV6-5 CASNTGPSYEQYF TGTGCCAGCAATACAGGACCCTCCTACGAGCAGTACTTC
TRBJ1-4 - - TRBV15 CATSSAENEKLFF TGTGCCACCAGCAGCGCTGAGAATGAAAAACTGTTTTTT
TRBJ2-5 few - TRBV7-3 CASSGGPQETQYF TGTGCCAGCAGCGGGGGCCCCCAAGAGACCCAGTACTTC
TRBJ1-3 - - TRBV6-5 CASTLDFSSGNTIYF TGTGCCAGCACCTTGGACTTCTCCTCTGGAAACACCATATATTTT
TRBJ1-3 - - TRBV4-1 CASSQGTPVSGNTIYF TGCGCCAGCAGCCAAGGGACCCCAGTCTCTGGAAACACCATATATTTT
TRBJ2-7 once - TRBV5-1 CASSLGPDWPSDEQYF TGCGCCAGCAGCTTGGGTCCGGACTGGCCTAGTGACGAGCAGTACTTC
TRBJ1-2 once TRBD1 TRBV27 CASSRQGLYGYTF TGTGCCAGCAGTAGACAGGGGCTGTATGGCTACACCTTC
TRBJ1-1 - - TRBV19 CASSMGGDTEAFF TGTGCCAGTAGTATGGGAGGGGACACTGAAGCTTTCTTT
TRBJ2-2 - - TRBV5-4 CASSLEPPGELFF TGTGCCAGCAGCTTGGAGCCGCCCGGGGAGCTGTTTTTT
TRBJ2-7 - - TRBV11-2 CASSLDVAGYSYEQYF TGTGCCAGCAGCTTAGATGTAGCCGGCTACTCCTACGAGCAGTACTTC
TRBJ2-1 - - TRBV28 CASSWGRSTYNEQFF TGTGCCAGCAGTTGGGGGAGGTCAACCTACAATGAGCAGTTCTTC
TRBJ1-2 once TRBD1 TRBV7-9 CASSLLRDRGSGYTF TGTGCCAGCAGCTTACTCCGGGACAGGGGTAGTGGCTACACCTTC
TRBJ1-4 - - TRBV28 CASSDPSYVTNEKLFF TGTGCCAGCAGTGACCCCTCCTACGTAACTAATGAAAAACTGTTTTTT
TRBJ1-6 - - TRBV28 CASSSSRNRNSPLHF TGTGCCAGTTCCTCGAGTCGAAACCGTAATTCACCCCTCCACTTT
TRBJ1-1 few - TRBV10-1 CASTLGVGTEAFF TGCGCCAGCACCCTCGGGGTGGGCACTGAAGCTTTCTTT
TRBJ2-2 - - TRBV11-2 CASSLVVDANTGELFF TGTGCCAGCAGCTTGGTCGTGGACGCGAACACCGGGGAGCTGTTTTTT
TRBJ2-7 - TRBD2 TRBV4-3 CASSQGTSGTYEQYF TGCGCCAGCAGCCAAGGGACTAGCGGGACGTACGAGCAGTACTTC
TRBJ2-1 - TRBD2 TRBV5-6 CASSYVLAGNNEQFF TGTGCCAGCAGCTACGTCTTAGCGGGAAACAATGAGCAGTTCTTC
TRBJ2-1 once - TRBV19 CASSSDGSSYNEQFF TGTGCCAGTAGCAGTGACGGGAGCTCCTACAATGAGCAGTTCTTC
TRBJ2-7 - TRBD2 TRBV5-1 CASSLGTSGNSYEQYF TGCGCCAGCAGCTTGGGGACTAGCGGGAACTCCTACGAGCAGTACTTC
TRBJ2-5 - - TRBV4-3 CASSQGLGETQYF TGCGCCAGCAGCCAAGGCCTGGGGGAGACCCAGTACTTC
TRBJ2-7 - - TRBV28 CASSFGGADEQYF TGTGCCAGCAGTTTCGGGGGCGCGGACGAGCAGTACTTC
TRBJ2-5 - - TRBV5-5 CASSYQETQYF TGTGCCAGCAGCTACCAAGAGACCCAGTACTTC
TRBJ2-3 - TRBD2 TRBV9 CASSVSLAGGLTDTQYF TGTGCCAGCAGCGTGTCGTTAGCGGGGGGTCTGACGGATACGCAGTATTTT
TRBJ1-1 - - TRBV9 CASSPSGSERAFF TGTGCCAGCAGCCCCTCGGGGTCGGAGAGAGCTTTCTTT
TRBJ1-5 once - TRBV2 CASSEDGTGDQPQHF TGTGCCAGCAGTGAAGACGGGACGGGAGATCAGCCCCAGCATTTT
TRBJ1-1 - - TRBV6-5 CASSYSEYVTEAFF TGTGCCAGCAGTTACTCGGAGTACGTTACCGAAGCTTTCTTT
TRBJ2-1 - TRBD2 TRBV10-3 CAISESEASGSREQFF TGTGCCATCAGTGAGTCGGAGGCTAGCGGGAGTCGGGAGCAGTTCTTC
TRBJ1-1 - - TRBV18 CASSPPDFNEAFF TGTGCCAGCTCACCACCGGACTTTAATGAAGCTTTCTTT
TRBJ1-1 once TRBD1 TRBV6-5 CASSYQQGAYTEAFF TGTGCCAGCAGTTACCAACAGGGGGCTTACACTGAAGCTTTCTTT
TRBJ2-7 - - TRBV15 CATSRDRLGAREQYF TGTGCCACCAGCAGAGATCGACTAGGAGCGAGGGAGCAGTACTTC
TRBJ2-3 - - TRBV7-9 CASSFPRGNTQYF TGTGCCAGCAGCTTCCCCAGGGGTAATACGCAGTATTTT
TRBJ2-2 - TRBD1 TRBV9 CASSVSGQSNTGELFF TGTGCCAGCAGCGTTTCGGGACAGTCGAACACCGGGGAGCTGTTTTTT
TRBJ2-5 - - TRBV7-9 CASSLGRRAGETQYF TGTGCCAGCAGCTTAGGGCGGAGGGCTGGAGAGACCCAGTACTTC
TRBJ1-1 once TRBD1 TRBV13 CASRPGTVGSEAFF TGTGCCAGCAGGCCAGGGACAGTGGGGAGTGAAGCTTTCTTT
TRBJ2-7 - - TRBV7-3 CASSLTPEYEQYF TGTGCCAGCAGCCTCACCCCGGAATACGAGCAGTACTTC
TRBJ2-3 - - TRBV1 CTSSRERGGPRGDTQYF TGCACCAGCAGCAGGGAGCGGGGGGGCCCTCGGGGAGATACGCAGTATTTT
TRBJ2-1 - - TRBV5-4 CASSEPTDEQFF TGTGCCAGCAGCGAGCCGACGGATGAGCAGTTCTTC
TRBJ1-1 - - TRBV19 CASSLYTPTVGPPEAFF TGTGCCAGTAGTCTCTACACCCCGACGGTAGGACCCCCTGAAGCTTTCTTT
TRBJ2-3 - - TRBV4-1 CASSQELRITDTQYF TGCGCCAGCAGCCAAGAACTGCGAATCACAGATACGCAGTATTTT
TRBJ1-2 - - TRBV27 CASSLGGFYGYTF TGTGCCAGCAGTCTCGGAGGATTCTATGGCTACACCTTC
TRBJ1-1 - TRBD1 TRBV5-6 CASSFAQGAEAFF TGTGCCAGCAGCTTTGCCCAGGGGGCTGAAGCTTTCTTT